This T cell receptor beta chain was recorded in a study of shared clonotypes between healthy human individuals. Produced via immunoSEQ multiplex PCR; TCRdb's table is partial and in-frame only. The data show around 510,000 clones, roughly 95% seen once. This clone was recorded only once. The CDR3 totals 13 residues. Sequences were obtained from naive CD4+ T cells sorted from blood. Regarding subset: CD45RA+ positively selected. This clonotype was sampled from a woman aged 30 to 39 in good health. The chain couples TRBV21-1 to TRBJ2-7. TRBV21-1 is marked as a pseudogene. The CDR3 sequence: CASRPPSSYEQYF. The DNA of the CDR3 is TGTGCCAGCCGCCCCCCAAGCTCCTACGAGCAGTACTTC.